This T cell receptor (beta chain) was found in a study of breast tumors, draining lymph nodes, adjacent tissues (dated by TCRdb to the mid-2010s). Some background on the complete study: TCR beta repertoires were compared across tumor, adjacent nontumor tissue and axillary lymph nodes obtained from breast cancer patients. The study aimed to assess the relationships and possible T-cell exchange between tumor, surrounding tissue and draining lymph node repertoires in human breast cancer. Study-wide findings and limitations: Tumor and nontumor tissue repertoires were significantly more similar in luminal-like than in basal-like breast cancer. The data were considered consistent with most tumor T cells being derived from the lymph node and subsequently expanding within tumor tissue. The study presented the conclusion that tumor T cells originate in lymph nodes as consistent with a hypothesis, not as something directly demonstrated. Tumor T-cell repertoires showed less diversity than lymph node repertoires and more diversity than nontumor tissue repertoires, and tumor T-cell repertoires showed preferential V and J gene usage.

This clonotype was counted at least ten times. Its binding antigen is unknown. No clone much larger than this one lies a single base away; base qualities are absent. The data were produced on an Illumina HiSeq 2000. Multiplex PCR amplification was used to build the TCR beta chain libraries. High-throughput sequencing was used to analyze the amplified TCR beta chain products. TCRdb handled the public reads itself, with Q25 trimming in fastp and clone calling in MiXCR, and kept productive beta chains. CDR3 protein sequences are deduplicated, and each keeps its most common genes and DNA. The sample table holds approximately 90,000 distinct CDR3 sequences, of which approximately 30% were seen once. The leading ten clones occupy more than 7% of the sample. The axillary draining lymph nodes of breast cancer patients were the source of the lymph node samples. V and J are trimmed by 3 bases and 0 bases, and the gene matches miss 15 bases of the junction. The germline V gene encodes CDR1 DFQATT and CDR2 SNEGSKA (reference sequence). Including cysteine and phenylalanine, the CDR3 has 19 amino acids. Only the CDR3 region is kept as DNA, spanning 57 bases read in frame from base 1.

The sequence was obtained from a female donor with breast cancer. Some clones in this sample may be carry-over from other donors' samples. Recombination joined TRBV20-1 with TRBJ2-4, and 9 bases in between align with TRBD2. The sequencing input was axillary lymph node tissue. The base sequence is TGCAGTGCTAGTACGGTAGCGGGAGAGACTGAGCTAGCCAAAAACATTCAGTACTTC. The resulting protein is CSASTVAGETELAKNIQYF.